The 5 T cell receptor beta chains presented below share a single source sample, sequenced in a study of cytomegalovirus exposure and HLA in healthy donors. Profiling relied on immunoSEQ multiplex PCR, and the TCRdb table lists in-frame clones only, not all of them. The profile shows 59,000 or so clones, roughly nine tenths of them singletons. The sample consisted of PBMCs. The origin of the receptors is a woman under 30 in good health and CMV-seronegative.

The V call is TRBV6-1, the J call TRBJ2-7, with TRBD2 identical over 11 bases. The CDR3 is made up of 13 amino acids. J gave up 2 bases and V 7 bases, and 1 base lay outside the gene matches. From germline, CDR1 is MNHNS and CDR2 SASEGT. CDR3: CASMGLAAYEQYF. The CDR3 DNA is TGTGCCAGCATGGGACTAGCGGCCTACGAGCAGTACTTC.

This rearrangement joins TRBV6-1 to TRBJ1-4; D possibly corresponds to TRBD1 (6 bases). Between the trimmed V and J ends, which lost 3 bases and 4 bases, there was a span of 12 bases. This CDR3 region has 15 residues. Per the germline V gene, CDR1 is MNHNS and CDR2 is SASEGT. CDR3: CASSDATGYNEKLFF. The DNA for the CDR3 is TGTGCCAGCAGTGATGCGACAGGCTATAATGAAAAACTGTTTTTT.

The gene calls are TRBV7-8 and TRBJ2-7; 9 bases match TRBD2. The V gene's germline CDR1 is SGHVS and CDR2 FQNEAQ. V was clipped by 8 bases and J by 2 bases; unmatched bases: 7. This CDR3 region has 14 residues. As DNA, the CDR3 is TGTGCCAGCGGTCTACTAGCGGGCCCCTACGAGCAGTACTTC. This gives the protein CASGLLAGPYEQYF.

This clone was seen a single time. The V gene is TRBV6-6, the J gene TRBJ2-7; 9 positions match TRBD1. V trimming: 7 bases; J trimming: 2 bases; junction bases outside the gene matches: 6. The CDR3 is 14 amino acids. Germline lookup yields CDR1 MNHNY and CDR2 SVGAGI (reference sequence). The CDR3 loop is CASKQDRGTYEQYF. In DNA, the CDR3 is TGTGCCAGCAAACAGGACAGGGGTACCTACGAGCAGTACTTC.

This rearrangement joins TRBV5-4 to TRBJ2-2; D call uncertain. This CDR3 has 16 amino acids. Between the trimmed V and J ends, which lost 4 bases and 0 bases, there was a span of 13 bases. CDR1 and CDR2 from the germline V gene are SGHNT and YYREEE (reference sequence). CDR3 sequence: CASSPDTFANTGELFF. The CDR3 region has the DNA TGTGCCAGCAGCCCCGACACGTTCGCGAACACCGGGGAGCTGTTTTTT.